These 21 T cell receptor beta chains were all obtained from the same sample, sequenced in a study of blood T cell repertoires in COVID-19. Clones were read by immunoSEQ multiplex PCR, and TCRdb kept only the in-frame ones, dropping some. This table has some 160,000 clones, approximately 88% appearing once. Sequenced sample: peripheral blood. These receptors all stem from a man between 60 and 75 years old with acute or convalescent COVID-19.

The chain couples TRBV5-5 to TRBJ1-5, with D possibly TRBD1 on 5 matching bases. The germline V gene has CDR1 SGHKS and CDR2 YYEKEE (reference sequence). With 1 base removed from V and 0 bases from J, the gap between germline ends came to 11 bases. The CDR3 contains 16 residues. CDR3 DNA: TGTGCCAGCAGCTTGCAACAGGACTATAGCAATCAGCCCCAGCATTTT. This codes for CASSLQQDYSNQPQHF.

This clone was counted a few times. The chain is built from TRBV30 and TRBJ1-3; possibly TRBD1 for D (6 bases). V was cut by 0 bases and J by 4 bases, with 16 bases left in between. CDR1 GTSNPN and CDR2 SVGIG come from the germline V gene (reference sequence). The length of the CDR3 is 16 residues. DNA of the CDR3: TGTGCCTGGAGTGTAACAGGGCGAGTGAGGGGAAACACCATATATTTT. Translated: CAWSVTGRVRGNTIYF.

This chain links TRBV11-2 with TRBJ2-1; 11 bases are shared with TRBD2. This CDR3 has 17 amino acids. J lost 12 bases, V lost 5 bases, and 18 bases had no gene match. Germline V CDR1 and CDR2: SGHAT, FQNNGV. CDR3 DNA: TGTGCCAGCAGCCCACAGGCCGGGACTAGCGGACATTCAGGGCAGTTCTTC. Protein product: CASSPQAGTSGHSGQFF. The whole variable domain, filled in from reference TRBV11-2 and TRBJ2-1, reads EAGVAQSPRYKIIEKRQSVAFWCNPISGHATLYWYQQILGQGPKLLIQFQNNGVVDDSQLPKDRFSAERLKGVDSTLKIQPAKLEDSAVYLCASSPQAGTSGHSGQFFGPGTRLTVL.

V gene TRBV10-2 combines with J gene TRBJ1-1; D is uncertain. Germline V gene sequence: CDR1 WSHSY, CDR2 SAAADI. CDR3 length equals 14 residues. Trimming shortened V by 3 bases and J by 5 bases, and 13 bases separated the two germline ends. The DNA for the CDR3 is TGCGCCAGCAGTGAAGCCCCACTAAAAACTGAAGCTTTCTTT. This sequence encodes CASSEAPLKTEAFF.

The J gene is TRBJ2-1, the V gene TRBV5-8; a weak D match, TRBD2 (7 bases). The CDR3 length is 14 residues. V lost 5 bases and J lost 7, with 16 bases in between. The germline V gene has CDR1 SGHTS and CDR2 YDEGEE. DNA of the CDR3: TGTGCCAGCAGTACGCTCGGGGGGCCTAATGAGCAGTTCTTC. It codes for CASSTLGGPNEQFF.

The chain joins TRBV3-1 (or the pseudogene TRBV3-2) to TRBJ2-1; 7 bases map to TRBD2. V lost 2 bases and J lost 4; bases outside the gene matches: 5. The CDR3 consists of 15 residues. Germline values: CDR1 LGHDT, CDR2 YNNKEL (reference sequence). The CDR3 DNA reads as TGTGCCAGCAGCCAACAGCGGGGAACATACAATGAGCAGTTCTTC. Translated: CASSQQRGTYNEQFF.

The chain combines TRBV7-2 with TRBJ1-5; a weak D match, TRBD1 (5 bases). The CDR3 loop spans 13 amino acids. Germline lookup yields CDR1 SGHTA and CDR2 FQGNSA. The V end lost 5 bases, the J end lost 7 bases, and 12 bases lay between the germline ends. The CDR3 is CASSVGGDQPQHF. The CDR3 DNA reads TGTGCCAGCAGCGTGGGGGGGGACCAGCCCCAGCATTTT. Using reference TRBV7-2 and TRBJ1-5 for the parts outside the CDR3, the full variable domain is GAGVSQSPSNKVTEKGKDVELRCDPISGHTALYWYRQSLGQGLEFLIYFQGNSAPDKSGLPSDRFSAERTGGSVSTLTIQRTQQEDSAVYLCASSVGGDQPQHFGDGTRLSIL.

The chain is built from TRBV11-2 and TRBJ2-7; D is perhaps TRBD1 (7 bases). The CDR3 totals 12 residues. V was trimmed by 1 base and J by 13 bases, leaving 14 bases between them. Germline CDR1 and CDR2: SGHAT and FQNNGV. This CDR3 is CASSLGAGTVYF. The CDR3 bases are TGTGCCAGCAGCTTAGGGGCGGGGACAGTCTACTTC.

This rearrangement joins TRBV29-1 to TRBJ2-7, with 13 bases matching TRBD2. There are 12 residues in the CDR3. V gave up 7 bases and J gave up 7 bases; unmatched junction bases: 4. Germline CDR1 is SQVTM and CDR2 is ANQGSEA. CDR3 coding DNA: TGCAGCGCCTGGACTAGCGGGGGTGAGCAGTACTTC. It translates to CSAWTSGGEQYF.

The V and J genes are TRBV10-1 and TRBJ2-3; 9 positions agree with TRBD2. The CDR3 consists of 18 residues. Germline lookup yields CDR1 WNHNN and CDR2 SYGVQD (reference sequence). Trimming cost V 6 bases and J 0 bases; bases outside gene matches: 13. The CDR3 reads CASRRGASGKTSTDTQYF. CDR3 in DNA: TGCGCCAGCAGGAGAGGTGCTAGCGGGAAAACTAGCACAGATACGCAGTATTTT.

The chain carries TRBV27 and TRBJ1-1; TRBD1 might be the D (6 bases). The CDR3 is made up of 14 amino acids. The V end lost 9 bases, the J end lost 0 bases, and 14 bases lay between the germline ends. Germline V lookup: CDR1 MNHEY, CDR2 SMNVEV (reference sequence). The CDR3 spells CARPPGTLNTEAFF. CDR3 coding DNA: TGTGCCAGGCCTCCCGGGACATTGAACACTGAAGCTTTCTTT.

CDR3 in amino acids: CASSPLRRDAEAFF. The CDR3 region has the DNA TGTGCCAGCAGCCCTCTTAGGAGGGACGCTGAAGCTTTCTTT. The chain uses TRBV3-1 (or the pseudogene TRBV3-2) and TRBJ1-1, with D perhaps TRBD1 (5 bases). V dropped 4 bases and J dropped 6 bases, with 15 bases sitting between them. The CDR3 contains 14 residues. Germline V gene data show CDR1 as LGHDT and CDR2 as YNNKEL (reference sequence).

The rearrangement joins TRBV6-5 to TRBJ1-5; a weak D match, TRBD1 (6 bases). V lost 5 bases to trimming and J lost 2 bases, with 7 bases between them. The CDR3 loop spans 13 amino acids. Germline V lookup: CDR1 MNHEY, CDR2 SVGAGI. This chain's CDR3 is CASSTGRNQPQHF. DNA of the CDR3: TGTGCCAGCAGTACAGGGCGCAATCAGCCCCAGCATTTT.

This rearrangement joins TRBV5-1 to TRBJ2-5; TRBD1 might be the D (6 bases). The CDR3 covers 16 residues. CDR1 is SGHRS, CDR2 YFSETQ, per germline. V lost 4 bases to trimming and J lost 4 bases, with 20 bases between them. CDR3 sequence: CASSPSGGSGRETQYF. CDR3 coding DNA: TGCGCCAGCAGCCCCTCTGGGGGCAGTGGACGAGAGACCCAGTACTTC.

This chain links TRBV6-6 with TRBJ2-2, with 11 nucleotides matching TRBD2. This CDR3 has 16 residues. J was trimmed by 6 bases and V by 11 bases; bases with no gene match: 14. The germline V gene encodes CDR1 MNHNY and CDR2 SVGAGI (reference sequence). The CDR3, as DNA: TGTGCCGCAGGAGATTATAGCGGGGGGGCTGCCGGGGAGCTGTTTTTT. It codes for CAAGDYSGGAAGELFF.

The rearrangement uses TRBV19 and TRBJ2-7, with 11 bases identical to TRBD1. This CDR3 has 15 amino acids. CDR1 and CDR2 (germline): LNHDA, SQIVND (reference sequence). J lost 3 bases, V lost 4 bases, and 5 bases had no gene match. For the CDR3, the DNA is TGTGCCAGTAGTAACGCCGGGACAGGGGGCTACGAGCAGTACTTC. It translates to CASSNAGTGGYEQYF.

This chain connects TRBV3-1 (or the pseudogene TRBV3-2) to TRBJ1-1, with D perhaps matching TRBD1 (5 bases). Trimming pared 4 bases from V and 8 bases from J, leaving 14 bases between. The CDR3 runs to 13 residues. Looked up from germline, CDR1 is LGHDT and CDR2 is YNNKEL (reference sequence). In DNA, the CDR3 is TGTGCCAGCAGCCCTCCTAGGGGATCGGAAGCTTTCTTT. This encodes CASSPPRGSEAFF.

The chain uses TRBV21-1 and TRBJ1-5; the D segment call TRBD1 is taken from the table without a DNA check. TRBV21-1 is a pseudogene. This CDR3 is built from 20 residues. CDR3 protein: CASSPPHGRQERLSNQPQHF. CDR3 nucleotide sequence: TGTGCCAGCAGCCCCCCCCATGGGAGACAGGAACGTCTTAGCAATCAGCCCCAGCATTTT.

The CDR3 sequence: CASSPWDKDEKLFF. The CDR3, as DNA: TGTGCCAGCTCACCCTGGGACAAGGATGAAAAACTGTTTTTT. This chain links TRBV18 with TRBJ1-4; D may be TRBD1 (6 bases). Per the germline V gene, CDR1 is KGHSH and CDR2 is LQKENI. The CDR3 has 14 residues. Trimming removed 3 bases from V and 6 bases from J, with 11 bases in between.

V and J are TRBV5-4 and TRBJ1-3; D possibly corresponds to TRBD1 (5 bases). Trimming removed 4 bases at V and 7 bases at J, with 9 bases between. Germline assignment: CDR1 SGHNT and CDR2 YYREEE (reference sequence). This CDR3 has 12 amino acids. CDR3 in DNA: TGTGCCAGCAGCGCGCAGGGTAACACCATATATTTT. Protein product: CASSAQGNTIYF. The full variable domain, with the rest looked up from reference TRBV5-4 and TRBJ1-3, is ETGVTQSPTHLIKTRGQQVTLRCSSQSGHNTVSWYQQALGQGPQFIFQYYREEENGRGNFPPRFSGLQFPNYSSELNVNALELDDSALYLCASSAQGNTIYFGEGSWLTVV.

The CDR3 protein is CASSSPPDTQYF. The CDR3 nucleotides are TGTGCCAGCAGCTCCCCCCCGGATACGCAGTATTTT. The V and J genes are TRBV9 and TRBJ2-3; the D is unclear. V was trimmed by 4 bases and J by 6 bases, leaving 9 bases between them. Per the germline V gene, CDR1 is SGDLS and CDR2 is YYNGEE. CDR3 length: 12 residues.